The 25 T cell receptor beta chains listed next were all sequenced from one sample in a study of regulatory T cells in long-lasting Graves disease. CDR3 regions were amplified by Arm-PCR using iRepertoire HTBI primers to build TCR beta libraries. TCRdb reprocessed the multiplex PCR reads with MiXCR, giving one entry per CDR3 protein. The sample carries some 500,000 distinct CDR3 sequences, roughly 12% recorded once. As to time point: newly diagnosed GD, antithyroid drugs for less than 3 months. Construction of the TCR library relied on RNA isolated from PBMCs. These data are also associated with another study on T cells in Graves' hyperthyroidism and ophthalmopathy.

Sample: peripheral blood mononuclear cells (PBMCs), taken at new diagnosis, from a patient treated with antithyroid drugs. The receptors were gathered from a young man with Graves disease.

This clonotype was found a few times. The rearrangement joins TRBV15 to TRBJ2-4, with 13 nucleotides matching TRBD2. CDR1 and CDR2 from the germline V gene are LNHNV and YYDKDF (reference sequence). The V segment lost 0 bases and the J segment 4 bases; nucleotides outside the gene matches: 9. CDR3 length: 19 amino acids. CDR3 bases: TGTGCCACCAGCAGAGAGGGGGGTAGGACTAGCGGGGGTAAAAACATTCAGTACTTC. It codes for CATSREGGRTSGGKNIQYF.

This clonotype occurred many times. The genes are TRBV27 and TRBJ2-7; possibly TRBD1 for D (6 bases). The CDR3 contains 15 residues. The germline gives CDR1 MNHEY, CDR2 SMNVEV (reference sequence). Trimming removed 0 bases from V and 6 bases from J, with 15 bases in between. The CDR3 DNA is TGTGCCAGCAGTTTATCCCCAGGGGCAGTAATCGAGCAGTACTTC. It translates to CASSLSPGAVIEQYF.

Ten or more counts support this clonotype. The chain links TRBV27 to TRBJ2-7; no clear D. The CDR3 totals 13 residues. Between the trimmed V and J ends, which lost 2 bases and 2 bases, there was a span of 7 bases. The V gene's germline CDR1 is MNHEY and CDR2 SMNVEV (reference sequence). CDR3 amino acids: CASSLSSAYEQYF. The CDR3 DNA sequence: TGTGCCAGCAGTTTAAGCTCGGCCTACGAGCAGTACTTC.

This clonotype was detected many times. The chain uses TRBV12-3 or TRBV12-4 and TRBJ2-7; 16 bases are a match to TRBD2. Trimming took 6 bases from V and 4 from J; bases not matched to a gene: 6. The CDR3 loop spans 16 amino acids. This chain's CDR3 is CASRRGLAGGSYEQYF. The DNA of the CDR3 is TGTGCCAGCAGACGGGGACTAGCGGGAGGGTCTTACGAGCAGTACTTC.

The CDR3 DNA reads TGTGCCAGCAGTCCCAGGACACCTCACAACACCGGGGAGCTGTTTTTT. This codes for CASSPRTPHNTGELFF. The chain employs TRBV12-3 or TRBV12-4 and TRBJ2-2, with a weak D call TRBD1 (5 bases). Trimming shortened V by 5 bases and J by 2 bases, and 15 bases separated the two germline ends. The CDR3 extends over 16 amino acids.

Comments on this clonotype: Just one base apart from a much larger clone, this may be a read error. This chain connects TRBV7-2 to TRBJ2-7; the D call may be TRBD1 or TRBD2 (5 bases each). The CDR3 is 14 amino acids. V lost 6 bases and J 2 bases, leaving 14 bases between the germline ends. Per germline, CDR1 SGHTA and CDR2 FQGNSA. DNA of the CDR3: TGTGCCAGCAGACCCGGGGCACGGACCTACGAGCAGTACTTC. It specifies CASRPGARTYEQYF. The variable domain in full, completed from reference TRBV7-2 and TRBJ2-7, reads GAGVSQSPSNKVTEKGKDVELRCDPISGHTALYWYRQSLGQGLEFLIYFQGNSAPDKSGLPSDRFSAERTGGSVSTLTIQRTQQEDSAVYLCASRPGARTYEQYFGPGTRLTVT.

This clonotype came up once. A read error may explain this, as a much larger clone is one base away. V and J are TRBV6-1 and TRBJ1-4; 8 nucleotides line up with TRBD1. This CDR3 is 14 amino acids long. CDR1 is MNHNS and CDR2 is SASEGT in the germline V gene. DNA of the CDR3: TGTGCCAGCAGTGGTGGGACAGGCCCGACCAAACTGCTTTTT. Translation gives CASSGGTGPTKLLF.

This clonotype was counted at least ten times. The rearrangement joins TRBV20-1 to TRBJ2-7, with TRBD1 matching 11 bases. V was pared by 3 bases and J by 2 bases, with 0 bases of the junction left unmatched. The CDR3 covers 13 residues. Germline V gene sequence: CDR1 DFQATT, CDR2 SNEGSKA (reference sequence). The CDR3 region is CSARDRGPYEQYF. For the CDR3, the DNA is TGCAGTGCTAGGGACAGGGGGCCCTACGAGCAGTACTTC.

This clonotype appeared many times. CDR3 DNA: TGTGCCAGCAGCCGGACCAGGGAAAGCTCCTACGAGCAGTACTTC. Translation gives CASSRTRESSYEQYF. The chain links TRBV7-6 to TRBJ2-7; possibly TRBD1 for D (5 bases). CDR3 length: 15 amino acids. V lost 5 bases, J lost 0 bases, and 14 bases lay in between. Germline V lookup: CDR1 SGHVS, CDR2 FNYEAQ.

This clonotype was recorded at least ten times. This chain uses TRBV27 with TRBJ2-3; no firm D call. V was pared by 0 bases and J by 1 base, with 11 bases between. This CDR3 is 16 amino acids long. In germline, CDR1 is MNHEY, CDR2 SMNVEV (reference sequence). The CDR3 is CASSLSPGSRTDTQYF. CDR3 in DNA: TGTGCCAGCAGTTTATCCCCTGGCAGTCGCACAGATACGCAGTATTTT.

This clonotype was found many times. This chain connects TRBV20-1 to TRBJ2-3; D gene uncertain. Germline loops: CDR1 DFQATT, CDR2 SNEGSKA (reference sequence). The CDR3 runs 16 residues. Trimming took off 3 bases at V and 2 bases at J, with 18 bases between the two ends. The CDR3 DNA reads as TGCAGTGCTAGTGCCCGCATCTTATACCCCACAGATACGCAGTATTTT. Amino acids: CSASARILYPTDTQYF.

This clonotype was detected many times. The J gene is TRBJ2-7, the V gene TRBV10-3; D is unresolved. The CDR3 contains 16 residues. Germline assignment: CDR1 ENHRY and CDR2 SYGVKD. The V gene lost 0 bases and the J gene lost 0 bases, with 12 bases spanning the gap. The CDR3 here is CAISESWRTSSYEQYF. The CDR3 nucleotides read TGTGCCATCAGTGAGTCGTGGCGGACCTCCTCCTACGAGCAGTACTTC.

This clonotype was observed many times. The chain couples TRBV15 to TRBJ2-2; TRBD1 matches 8 bases. CDR1 is LNHNV, CDR2 YYDKDF, per germline (reference sequence). This CDR3 has 16 amino acids. With V trimmed by 0 bases and J by 5 bases, 5 bases remained unmatched. The CDR3 region is CATSRDGRTGTGELFF. Here the CDR3 DNA reads TGTGCCACCAGCAGAGATGGGCGGACAGGGACCGGGGAGCTGTTTTTT.

This chain joins TRBV5-6 and TRBJ2-5; either TRBD1 or TRBD2 may fit D (5 bases each). Per the germline V gene, CDR1 is SGHDT and CDR2 is YYEEEE. Deletions cut 3 bases from V and 5 bases from J, with 17 bases between. The CDR3 sequence is 15 residues long. The CDR3 sequence is CASSYRDLRRETQYF. CDR3 bases: TGTGCCAGCAGCTACCGGGACCTTAGGCGGGAGACCCAGTACTTC. Complete variable domain (other parts from reference TRBV5-6 and TRBJ2-5): DAGVTQSPTHLIKTRGQQVTLRCSPKSGHDTVSWYQQALGQGPQFIFQYYEEEERQRGNFPDRFSGHQFPNYSSELNVNALLLGDSALYLCASSYRDLRRETQYFGPGTRLLVL.

V usage is TRBV6-1 and J usage is TRBJ1-1; 10 bases map to TRBD1. The CDR3 length is 14 residues. J was trimmed by 7 bases and V by 5 bases; bases with no gene match: 7. Germline assignment: CDR1 MNHNS and CDR2 SASEGT. The CDR3 sequence is CASSPLTGGIEAFF. Written as DNA, the CDR3 is TGTGCCAGCAGTCCGCTGACAGGGGGCATTGAAGCTTTCTTT.

The J gene is TRBJ1-3, the V gene TRBV29-1; D remains unclear. The CDR3 has 14 amino acids. Between the trimmed V and J ends, which lost 5 bases and 0 bases, there was a span of 11 bases. The germline gives CDR1 SQVTM, CDR2 ANQGSEA. The CDR3 loop reads CSVRQGSSGNTIYF. CDR3 DNA sequence: TGCAGCGTTAGACAAGGGAGCTCTGGAAACACCATATATTTT.

The table lists this clonotype with a few counts. This chain uses TRBV12-3 or TRBV12-4 with TRBJ2-1, with 14 bases that match TRBD2. This CDR3 has 14 residues. The V segment lost 6 bases and the J segment 7 bases; nucleotides outside the gene matches: 2. Written as DNA, the CDR3 is TGTGCCAGCAGGACTAGCGGGGGGGATAATGAGCAGTTCTTC. Encoded protein: CASRTSGGDNEQFF.

This clonotype was counted many times. The chain employs TRBV20-1 and TRBJ2-1; 8 positions agree with TRBD2. CDR1 DFQATT and CDR2 SNEGSKA come from the germline V gene (reference sequence). V was pared by 0 bases and J by 7 bases, with 8 bases of the junction left unmatched. This CDR3 has 15 amino acids. CDR3 nucleotides: TGCAGTGCTAGAGATTCCAGCGGGAGCTGGAATGAGCAGTTCTTC. Translation gives CSARDSSGSWNEQFF.

This chain joins TRBV20-1 and TRBJ2-1, with 9 bases identical to TRBD2. V gave up 5 bases and J gave up 0 bases; unmatched junction bases: 2. Per the germline V gene, CDR1 is DFQATT and CDR2 is SNEGSKA (reference sequence). This CDR3 is 14 amino acids long. In DNA, the CDR3 is TGCAGTGCTGGACTAGCGAACTCCTACAATGAGCAGTTCTTC. It translates to CSAGLANSYNEQFF.

V and J are TRBV20-1 and TRBJ1-1, with D tentatively TRBD1 (5 bases). The CDR3 sequence is 14 residues long. Germline V gene data show CDR1 as DFQATT and CDR2 as SNEGSKA (reference sequence). Trimming took 2 bases from V and 4 from J, leaving 14 bases between them. CDR3 sequence: CSARYLGVSTEAFF. The CDR3 bases are TGCAGTGCTAGATACCTGGGGGTCAGCACTGAAGCTTTCTTT.

This sequence joins TRBV7-8 and TRBJ1-5, with 7 bases that match TRBD1. After removal of 1 base from V and 1 base from J, the junction contained 19 bases not matched to a gene. The CDR3 consists of 21 residues. Germline V gives CDR1 SGHVS, CDR2 FQNEAQ. CDR3 amino acids: CASSLGAGQASAYISNQPQHF. CDR3 DNA: TGTGCCAGCAGCTTAGGGGCAGGACAGGCGAGCGCTTATATCAGCAATCAGCCCCAGCATTTT.

The sample holds many counts of this clonotype. The V call is TRBV6-1, the J call TRBJ1-5, with D unclear. The CDR3 length is 15 residues. The germline V gene encodes CDR1 MNHNS and CDR2 SASEGT. With 6 bases removed from V and 1 base from J, the gap between germline ends came to 13 bases. The CDR3 coding sequence is TGTGCCAGCAGGCGGGAGGCACAGAGCAATCAGCCCCAGCATTTT. Its translation: CASRREAQSNQPQHF.

The rearrangement uses TRBV5-1 and TRBJ2-1, with 7 bases identical to TRBD1. Germline-derived CDR1 and CDR2 are SGHRS and YFSETQ. V shed 2 bases, J shed 2 bases, and the junction held 4 bases outside the gene matches. The CDR3 has 15 amino acids. The CDR3 is CASSLLDRTYNEQFF. CDR3 bases: TGCGCCAGCAGCTTATTGGACAGGACCTACAATGAGCAGTTCTTC.

This clonotype was picked up many times. V is TRBV7-9 and J is TRBJ2-7; 7 bases agree with TRBD2. Germline lookup yields CDR1 SEHNR and CDR2 FQNEAQ (reference sequence). The CDR3 length is 16 residues. J lost 0 bases, V lost 3 bases, and 8 bases had no gene match. The CDR3 DNA is TGTGCCAGCAGCTTCGGGGCTAGCGGTTCCTCCTACGAGCAGTACTTC. Protein: CASSFGASGSSYEQYF.

This clonotype was found a few times. The chain links TRBV7-9 to TRBJ1-4, with no clear D. The germline V gene encodes CDR1 SEHNR and CDR2 FQNEAQ (reference sequence). There are 16 residues in the CDR3. Trimming left V 0 bases short and J 6 bases short, with 14 bases between. CDR3 region: CASSLARGAGYEKLFF. As DNA, the CDR3 is TGTGCCAGCAGCTTAGCGCGGGGAGCCGGCTATGAAAAACTGTTTTTT.